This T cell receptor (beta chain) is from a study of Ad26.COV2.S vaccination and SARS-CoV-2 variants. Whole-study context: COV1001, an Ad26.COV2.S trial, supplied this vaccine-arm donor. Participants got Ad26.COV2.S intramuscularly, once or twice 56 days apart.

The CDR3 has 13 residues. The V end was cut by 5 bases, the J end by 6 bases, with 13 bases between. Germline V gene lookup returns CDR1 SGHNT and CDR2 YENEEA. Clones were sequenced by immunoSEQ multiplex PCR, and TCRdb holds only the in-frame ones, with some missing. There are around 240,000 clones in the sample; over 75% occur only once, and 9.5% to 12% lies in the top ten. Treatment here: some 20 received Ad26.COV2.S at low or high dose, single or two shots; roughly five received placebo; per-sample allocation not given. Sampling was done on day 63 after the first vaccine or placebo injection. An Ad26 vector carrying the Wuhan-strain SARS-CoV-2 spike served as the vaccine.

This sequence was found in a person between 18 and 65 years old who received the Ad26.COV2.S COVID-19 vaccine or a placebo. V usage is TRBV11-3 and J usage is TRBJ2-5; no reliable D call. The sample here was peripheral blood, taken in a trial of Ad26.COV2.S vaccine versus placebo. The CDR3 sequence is CASSQDGVKTQYF. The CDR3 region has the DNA TGTGCCAGCAGCCAAGATGGGGTGAAGACCCAGTACTTC.